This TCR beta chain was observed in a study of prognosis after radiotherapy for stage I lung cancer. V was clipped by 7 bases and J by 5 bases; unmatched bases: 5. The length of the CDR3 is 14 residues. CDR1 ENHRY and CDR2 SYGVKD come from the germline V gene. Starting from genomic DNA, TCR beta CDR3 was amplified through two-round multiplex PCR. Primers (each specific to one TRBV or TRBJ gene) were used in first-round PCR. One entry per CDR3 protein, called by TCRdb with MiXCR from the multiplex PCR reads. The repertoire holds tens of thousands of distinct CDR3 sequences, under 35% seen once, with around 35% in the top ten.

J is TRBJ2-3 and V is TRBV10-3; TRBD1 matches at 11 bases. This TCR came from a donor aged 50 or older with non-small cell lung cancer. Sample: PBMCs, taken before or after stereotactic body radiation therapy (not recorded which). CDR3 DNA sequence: TGTGCCATCAAAGCGGGACAGGGGGAAGATACGCAGTATTTT. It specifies CAIKAGQGEDTQYF.